The T cell receptor beta chain described here comes from a study of blood T cell repertoires in COVID-19. Study at large: Donors in the United States, Italy and Spain gave samples during acute or convalescent COVID-19. In each case, the material was cDNA or gDNA derived from T cells, B-cell-depleted T cells, or PBMCs.

V gave up 4 bases and J gave up 9 bases; unmatched junction bases: 9. Germline CDR1 reads LGHDT; CDR2 reads YNNKEL (reference sequence). The CDR3 has 15 amino acids. Original handling: Reference gene primer amplification in the assay estimated nucleated cell counts. Some clones are missing from TCRdb's copy, which holds only in-frame ones; the method was immunoSEQ multiplex PCR. D and trimming come from the DNA, and the V and J calls and clone size come from that table. The sample holds roughly 200,000 clones; around 82% are singletons and the top ten take approximately 9%. Specimen: peripheral blood. The source is a man aged 35 to 55 with active or convalescent COVID-19. The chain links TRBV3-1 (or the pseudogene TRBV3-2) to TRBJ1-6, with 7 bases that match TRBD1. For the CDR3, the DNA is TGTGCCAGCAGCCGATGGACAGGAGACGGTTCACCCCTCCACTTT. This sequence encodes CASSRWTGDGSPLHF.